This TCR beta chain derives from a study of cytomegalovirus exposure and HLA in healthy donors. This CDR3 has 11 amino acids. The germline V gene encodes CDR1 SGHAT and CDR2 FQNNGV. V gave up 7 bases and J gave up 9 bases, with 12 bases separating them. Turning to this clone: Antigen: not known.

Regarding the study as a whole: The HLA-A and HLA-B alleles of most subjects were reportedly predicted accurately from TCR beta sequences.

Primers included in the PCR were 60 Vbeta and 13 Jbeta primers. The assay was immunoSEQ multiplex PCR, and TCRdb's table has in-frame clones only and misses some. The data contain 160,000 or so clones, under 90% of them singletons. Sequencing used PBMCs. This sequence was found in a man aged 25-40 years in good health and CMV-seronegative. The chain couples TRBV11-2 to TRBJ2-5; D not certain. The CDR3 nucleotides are TGTGCCAGCACCATAGACCGGGCCCAGTACTTC. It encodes CASTIDRAQYF.